This TCR beta chain appears in the sequencing data of a study of early T cells in non-severe SARS-CoV-2 infection. Study-wide background: Sequencing of bulk RNA from unsorted whole blood was done, without chain pairing. Findings and limits, study-wide: Private and CD4 specificities were missed by VDJdb matching, which favored anti-spike CD8 responses.

V was trimmed by 1 base and J by 8 bases, leaving 17 bases between them. Germline loops: CDR1 MGHRA, CDR2 YSYEKL. The CDR3 totals 16 residues. At least ten counts were recorded for this clonotype. Its cognate antigen is unknown. Individual cDNA molecules carried attached unique molecular identifiers. MiXCR, run by TCRdb on the 5' RACE reads, gives a single entry per CDR3 protein. In the table there are around 33,000 distinct CDR3 sequences, approximately 4.2% of which are singletons. This clonotype was sampled from an adult who was a healthcare worker with PCR-confirmed SARS-CoV-2 infection or an uninfected control (not recorded which). The sample was whole blood. The chain has TRBV4-1 and TRBJ1-4, with a weak D call TRBD1 (6 bases). The CDR3 here is CASSQGNTGSYEKLFF. The CDR3 nucleotides are TGCGCCAGCAGCCAAGGAAATACAGGGAGTTACGAAAAACTGTTTTTT.